Below are 2 T cell receptor beta chains sequenced from a single sample in a study of T cell clones after liver transplantation. Only in-frame clones appear in the TCRdb table, and some are missing; sequencing was by immunoSEQ multiplex PCR. The table records tens of thousands of clones, roughly 85% of them present only once. The source material was CD4+ T cells from blood, sampled almost 47 months after liver transplant. The receptors come from a human patient who received a liver transplant. Some T cells may be graft donor cells.

The chain joins TRBV6-5 to TRBJ2-2, with TRBD2 identical over 9 bases. J gave up 1 base and V 7 bases, and 1 base lay outside the gene matches. Germline V gives CDR1 MNHEY, CDR2 SVGAGI. This CDR3 contains 14 residues. The CDR3: CASKAGGNTGELFF. For the CDR3, the DNA is TGTGCCAGCAAAGCGGGAGGGAACACCGGGGAGCTGTTTTTT.

The chain uses TRBV14 and TRBJ1-1; 7 bases agree with TRBD1. The junction had 2 bases not matched to a gene; V was cut back by 4 bases and J by 0 bases. The length of the CDR3 is 14 residues. In germline, CDR1 is SGHDN, CDR2 FVKESK. CDR3 coding DNA: TGTGCCAGCAGCCCGGGACAGCTGAACACTGAAGCTTTCTTT. Its translation is CASSPGQLNTEAFF.